Sequencing of this TCR beta chain was carried out in a study of molecular identifiers for immune sequencing clone quantification. This clonotype showed up just a few times. TCRdb reanalysed the PCR reads using MiXCR and keeps one entry per CDR3 protein. The data hold hundreds of thousands of distinct CDR3 sequences, with roughly 24% observed a single time. Looked up from germline, CDR1 is SGDLS and CDR2 is YYNGEE. Trimming stripped 0 bases from V and 6 bases from J, with 13 bases between. The CDR3 loop spans 14 amino acids. Sequencing was done on a sample of naive CD8+ T cells from blood, with Jurkat cell RNA spiked in. The subset: FACS-sorted CD8+CD4-CCR7+CD45RA+ naive T cells. The TCR was taken from a human donor in good health. Some libraries in this study had Jurkat cell RNA spiked in. The genes are TRBV9 and TRBJ2-7, with D possibly being TRBD1 (5 bases). CDR3 bases: TGTGCCAGCAGCGTAGTTGCAGGGTCGAGCGAGCAGTACTTC. It yields the protein CASSVVAGSSEQYF.